This T cell receptor beta chain appears in the sequencing data of a study of human T cells and chemical hapten exposure. About the research overall: Small discrepancies in pooled library volume mainly accounted for the varying TCR yields per sample. Overall study findings and caveats: Donors in the study had alopecia, meaning their immune response may differ from healthy people's.

Turning to this clonotype: What it recognizes is unknown.

MiXCR was run by TCRdb on the RACE reads, yielding one entry per CDR3 protein. The data show fewer than 95,000 distinct CDR3 sequences, over 9.5% seen once. Deletions cut 2 bases from V and 7 bases from J, with 12 bases between. CDR1 MNHNS and CDR2 SASEGT come from the germline V gene. The CDR3 is 14 amino acids. The sample's time point: patch test 1, 2 weeks after DPC sensitization. The treatment is: therapeutic diphenylcyclopropenone sensitization with weekly scalp DPC. Every donor had alopecia and was 18 to 70 years old; all were suitable for DPC. The sequencing here drew on whole blood, taken in connection with sensitization to the hapten diphenylcyclopropenone (DPC). The sequence was obtained from a man aged 35 to 55 with alopecia areata. Some clones in this sample may be carry-over from other donors' samples. This chain joins TRBV6-1 and TRBJ2-1; perhaps TRBD1 as D (6 bases). DNA for the CDR3: TGTGCCAGCAGTGAATCTTGGGGGCGGAATGAGCAGTTCTTC. Translation gives CASSESWGRNEQFF.